One and the same sample provided the 12 T cell receptor beta chains below, sequenced in a study of blood T cell repertoires in COVID-19. TCRdb keeps only in-frame clones here, not all; method: immunoSEQ multiplex PCR. The table lists 35,000 to 50,000 clones, approximately 86% of them singletons. The sequenced sample was peripheral blood. These receptor sequences come from a man in his 70s with acute or convalescent COVID-19.

This clone appeared a few times. The chain combines TRBV7-8 with TRBJ2-3; 7 nucleotides line up with TRBD2. Germline CDR1 reads SGHVS; CDR2 reads FQNEAQ. This CDR3 region has 16 residues. V gave up 3 bases and J gave up 3 bases; unmatched junction bases: 9. CDR3 nucleotides: TGTGCCAGCAGCTTGCTGGGGGGGAAAATAACAGATACGCAGTATTTT. It translates to CASSLLGGKITDTQYF.

The chain employs TRBV29-1 and TRBJ2-1; a weak D match, TRBD1 (5 bases). The CDR3 has 14 residues. The V end was cut by 7 bases, the J end by 4 bases, with 17 bases between. CDR1 SQVTM and CDR2 ANQGSEA come from the germline V gene. The CDR3 DNA reads TGCAGCGCCCCCGCCCAGGGAACGTACAATGAGCAGTTCTTC. This translates into CSAPAQGTYNEQFF.

The V gene is TRBV28, the J gene TRBJ2-5; 9 bases fit TRBD2. The CDR3 runs to 14 residues. With V trimmed by 9 bases and J by 5 bases, 10 bases remained unmatched. Germline values: CDR1 MDHEN, CDR2 SYDVKM. This chain's CDR3 is CARRPAGGGETQYF. CDR3 sequence (DNA): TGTGCCAGGCGGCCAGCGGGAGGAGGGGAGACCCAGTACTTC.

This chain connects TRBV6-1 to TRBJ1-2, with D hard to call. Germline CDR1 reads MNHNS; CDR2 reads SASEGT. The CDR3 contains 14 residues. V lost 2 bases and J 0 bases, leaving 7 bases between the germline ends. CDR3 sequence reads: CASSERQANYGYTF. As DNA, the CDR3 is TGTGCCAGCAGTGAACGGCAGGCTAACTATGGCTACACCTTC.

On this clone: At one boundary the junction diverges from the germline segment, which might be a read error. J is TRBJ1-4 and V is TRBV28; TRBD1 matches at 9 bases. The CDR3 spans 14 residues. Per germline, CDR1 MDHEN and CDR2 SYDVKM. The CDR3 sequence: CASRAQGANEKLFF. Written as DNA, the CDR3 is TGTGCCAGCAGGGCACAGGGGGCTAACGAAAAACTGTTTTTT.

This chain uses TRBV18 with TRBJ1-5; D is undetermined. The CDR3 totals 15 residues. Trimming took off 3 bases at V and 7 bases at J, with 16 bases between the two ends. Germline lookup yields CDR1 KGHSH and CDR2 LQKENI. In nucleotides, the CDR3 is TGTGCCAGCTCACCTCCGGGAGGGTCCGACCAGCCCCAGCATTTT. Its protein product is CASSPPGGSDQPQHF. The variable domain in full, completed from reference TRBV18 and TRBJ1-5, reads NAGVMQNPRHLVRRRGQEARLRCSPMKGHSHVYWYRQLPEEGLKFMVYLQKENIIDESGMPKERFSAEFPKEGPSILRIQQVVRGDSAAYFCASSPPGGSDQPQHFGDGTRLSIL.

The J gene is TRBJ1-4, the V gene TRBV5-1; 8 bases are a match to TRBD1. The germline V gene has CDR1 SGHRS and CDR2 YFSETQ. The CDR3 contains 17 residues. The trim removed 4 bases at V and 0 bases at J, leaving 8 bases unmatched. CDR3 in amino acids: CASSTQGAGATNEKLFF. DNA for the CDR3: TGCGCCAGCAGCACTCAGGGGGCTGGGGCAACTAATGAAAAACTGTTTTTT.

The chain recombines TRBV5-5 with TRBJ1-2; TRBD1 might be the D (6 bases). The CDR3 extends over 15 amino acids. Trimming cost V 4 bases and J 0 bases, with 13 bases left between them. Germline lookup yields CDR1 SGHKS and CDR2 YYEKEE (reference sequence). The CDR3 sequence: CASSVGTSANYGYTF. Here the CDR3 DNA reads TGTGCCAGCAGCGTCGGGACATCAGCTAACTATGGCTACACCTTC.

The V and J genes are TRBV7-8 and TRBJ1-1, with a possible D match to TRBD1 (5 bases). The germline CDR1 and CDR2 sequences are SGHVS and FQNEAQ. Trimming removed 3 bases at V and 11 bases at J, with 16 bases between. The CDR3 loop spans 13 amino acids. The CDR3 sequence: CASSFGGGAQAFF. The CDR3 coding sequence is TGTGCCAGCAGCTTCGGTGGAGGGGCGCAGGCTTTCTTT.

The gene calls are TRBV5-6 and TRBJ2-3; perhaps TRBD2 as D (6 bases). CDR3 length equals 14 residues. Germline loops: CDR1 SGHDT, CDR2 YYEEEE. V was cut by 2 bases and J by 6 bases, with 13 bases left in between. CDR3 amino acids: CASSFTRGRDTQYF. CDR3 nucleotide sequence: TGTGCCAGCAGCTTCACGAGAGGGAGGGATACGCAGTATTTT.

This clone has just a few counts. The chain's CDR3 is CASSRALTTTTGELFF. The CDR3 region has the DNA TGTGCCAGCAGCCGGGCCTTGACTACGACCACCGGGGAGCTGTTTTTT. This chain uses TRBV11-2 with TRBJ2-2; possibly TRBD2 for D (5 bases). Germline V gene data show CDR1 as SGHAT and CDR2 as FQNNGV. V lost 5 bases and J lost 4, with 17 bases in between. The CDR3 length is 16 residues.

Here the CDR3 reads CSASERDRGWIAQPQHF. For the CDR3, the DNA is TGCAGTGCTAGTGAGCGAGACAGGGGATGGATAGCTCAGCCCCAGCATTTT. The chain couples TRBV20-1 to TRBJ1-5, with 8 bases aligning to TRBD1. Per germline, CDR1 DFQATT and CDR2 SNEGSKA (reference sequence). Unmatched junction bases numbered 16, after V lost 3 bases and J lost 6 bases. This CDR3 is built from 17 residues.